This TCR beta chain was obtained from a study of cytomegalovirus exposure and HLA in healthy donors. The PCR had 60 Vbeta and 13 Jbeta primers. Assay: immunoSEQ multiplex PCR; the TCRdb copy retains only in-frame clones and omits some. The sample lists roughly 100,000 clones, around 10% occurring once. This clone has only a few counts. Its antigen is currently unknown. Study results and caveats: The authors enumerated 150 to 200 TCR beta chains as linked to cytomegalovirus. It was only CMV serostatus that was available as immune exposure information. Data from an earlier analysis indicated that most TCR beta V segments were productive either about 90% or about 30% of the time.

The ends lost 6 bases at V and 5 bases at J; junction bases unmatched: 7. CDR3 length: 14 amino acids. Germline-derived CDR1 and CDR2 are LNHDA and SQIVND (reference sequence). The specimen sequenced was PBMCs. The sequence derives from a man aged 35 to 55 in good health and CMV-seropositive. The chain links TRBV19 to TRBJ1-5, with TRBD1 identical over 7 bases. The CDR3 DNA follows: TGTGCCAGTAGATCCCTAGGGGGCGATCAGCCCCAGCATTTT. Protein product: CASRSLGGDQPQHF.